The present entry profiles one T cell receptor beta chain with its context. Original methodology: Amplifying reference gene primers gave estimates of nucleated cell counts. The assay was immunoSEQ multiplex PCR, and TCRdb's table has in-frame clones only and misses some. V, J and clone size were drawn from that table, and D and trimming were deduced from the DNA. This table holds nearly 45,000 clones, approximately 86% found once. The source of the sample is a study of blood T cell repertoires in COVID-19. Study-level background: Samples came from the United States, Italy and Spain, spanning acute and convalescent COVID-19. Sources were T cells, B-cell-depleted T cells, or PBMCs; the material itself was cDNA or gDNA.

The TCR originated in an elderly woman with acute or convalescent COVID-19. Sequenced: peripheral blood.

The CDR3 region has the DNA TGTGCCAGCAGGACTCCCATTGGTGGCTACGAGCAGTACTTC. Translating gives CASRTPIGGYEQYF. The chain employs TRBV6-5 and TRBJ2-7; D remains ambiguous. The germline gives CDR1 MNHEY, CDR2 SVGAGI. CDR3 length equals 14 residues. Trimming removed 6 bases from V and 3 bases from J, with 15 bases in between.